These 10 T cell receptor beta chains were all obtained from the same sample, sequenced in a study of blood T cell repertoires in COVID-19. This table comes from immunoSEQ multiplex PCR, and its TCRdb copy is limited to in-frame clones, with some not included. The top ten hold about 17% of the sample, which has 150,000 to 200,000 clones, more than 75% seen once. The specimen sequenced was PBMCs or T cells enriched from blood (not recorded which). All receptors come from a woman aged 45-65 years with acute COVID-19.

The V gene is TRBV7-3, the J gene TRBJ1-2, with TRBD1 identical over 9 bases. Germline V gene sequence: CDR1 SGHTA, CDR2 FQGTGA. V shed 4 bases and J 7 bases; nucleotides not matched to a gene: 10. The CDR3 runs 15 residues. This chain's CDR3 is CASSYTGGEDRGYTF. The DNA for the CDR3 is TGTGCCAGCAGCTATACAGGGGGCGAAGACCGTGGCTACACCTTC.

This CDR3 reads CASSNTGLAGAGQETQYF. The CDR3 coding sequence is TGTGCCAGCAGCAACACGGGACTAGCGGGGGCCGGCCAAGAGACCCAGTACTTC. The V gene is TRBV7-9, the J gene TRBJ2-5; 14 nucleotides line up with TRBD2. V was clipped by 5 bases and J by 1 base; unmatched bases: 9. Per germline, CDR1 SEHNR and CDR2 FQNEAQ (reference sequence). The CDR3 consists of 18 residues.

The chain recombines TRBV11-3 with TRBJ2-2; 11 nucleotides line up with TRBD2. CDR3 length equals 17 residues. V was pared by 5 bases and J by 5 bases, with 10 bases of the junction left unmatched. The V gene's germline CDR1 is SGHNT and CDR2 YENEEA. The CDR3 DNA follows: TGTGCCAGCAGCCTAAAGACTAGCGGGGTAGGGACCGGGGAGCTGTTTTTT. It translates to CASSLKTSGVGTGELFF. Supplemented by reference TRBV11-3 and TRBJ2-2, the full variable domain reads EAGVVQSPRYKIIEKKQPVAFWCNPISGHNTLYWYLQNLGQGPELLIRYENEEAVDDSQLPKDRFSAERLKGVDSTLKIQPAELGDSAVYLCASSLKTSGVGTGELFFGEGSRLTVL.

This clone was seen more than once but under ten times. The CDR3 DNA reads as TGTGCCAGCAGTTTGAAATTACGGGGATCGGGTGGCTACACCTTC. Translated, it gives CASSLKLRGSGGYTF. V gene TRBV28 combines with J gene TRBJ1-2; D unresolved. V was trimmed by 3 bases and J by 7 bases, leaving 18 bases between them. Germline assignment: CDR1 MDHEN and CDR2 SYDVKM. The CDR3 has 15 residues.

The V call is TRBV5-6, the J call TRBJ1-2, with TRBD1 matching over 7 bases. J gave up 4 bases and V 3 bases, and 18 bases lay outside the gene matches. The CDR3 contains 18 residues. Germline V gene lookup returns CDR1 SGHDT and CDR2 YYEEEE. CDR3 coding DNA: TGTGCCAGCAGCTCGGAGTACAGGGGATTTGGCGGAGGCTATGGCTACACCTTC. Encoded protein: CASSSEYRGFGGGYGYTF.

This clone came up a few times. The CDR3 bases are TGTGCCAGCAGCCCCCGACAGGGGGCGGAGAGATATGGCTACACCTTC. Its protein product is CASSPRQGAERYGYTF. The genes are TRBV7-9 and TRBJ1-2; 10 bases agree with TRBD1. The CDR3 has 16 residues. With 5 bases clipped from V and 5 bases from J, the junction kept 11 bases outside the gene matches. Germline-derived CDR1 and CDR2 are SEHNR and FQNEAQ (reference sequence).

The V call is TRBV7-9, the J call TRBJ2-1; TRBD1 aligns across 10 bases. The ends lost 1 base at V and 7 bases at J; junction bases unmatched: 4. Germline V gene sequence: CDR1 SEHNR, CDR2 FQNEAQ (reference sequence). The CDR3 length is 15 residues. The CDR3 sequence is CASSLGQGAVNEQFF. In DNA form, the CDR3 reads TGTGCCAGCAGCTTAGGACAGGGGGCAGTGAATGAGCAGTTCTTC.

This clone turned up a few times. V gene TRBV11-3 combines with J gene TRBJ2-3, with TRBD1 matching 8 bases. Losses at the gene ends were 6 bases for V and 3 bases for J; bases not matched to a gene: 2. This CDR3 is built from 13 residues. Germline-derived CDR1 and CDR2 are SGHNT and YENEEA. CDR3 sequence: CASRGQVTDTQYF. The CDR3 bases are TGTGCCAGCAGGGGACAGGTAACAGATACGCAGTATTTT. Filled out from reference TRBV11-3 and TRBJ2-3, the complete variable domain reads EAGVVQSPRYKIIEKKQPVAFWCNPISGHNTLYWYLQNLGQGPELLIRYENEEAVDDSQLPKDRFSAERLKGVDSTLKIQPAELGDSAVYLCASRGQVTDTQYFGPGTRLTVL.

The V call is TRBV6-2 or TRBV6-3, the J call TRBJ2-3; TRBD2 matches 9 bases. Unmatched junction bases numbered 9, after V lost 5 bases and J lost 0 bases. Germline V CDR1 and CDR2: MNHEY, SVGEGT. The CDR3 contains 17 residues. In nucleotides, the CDR3 is TGTGCCAGCAGTAGGACCATAGCGGGGGCGAGCACAGATACGCAGTATTTT. It codes for CASSRTIAGASTDTQYF.

This clone was seen only once. The chain uses TRBV4-1 and TRBJ2-1; D is ambiguous. Trimming stripped 1 base from V and 2 bases from J, with 12 bases between. Germline-derived CDR1 and CDR2 are MGHRA and YSYEKL. This CDR3 has 16 amino acids. The CDR3 bases are TGCGCCAGCAGCCAAGTCGCGCGACATACCTACAATGAGCAGTTCTTC. Residues: CASSQVARHTYNEQFF.